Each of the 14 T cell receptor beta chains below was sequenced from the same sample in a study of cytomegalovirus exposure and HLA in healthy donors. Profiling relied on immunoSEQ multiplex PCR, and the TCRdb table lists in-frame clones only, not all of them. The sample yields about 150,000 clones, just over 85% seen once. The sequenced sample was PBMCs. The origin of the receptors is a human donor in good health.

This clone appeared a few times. The CDR3 region is CASTNLRGSDTEAFF. The DNA of the CDR3 is TGTGCCAGCACTAACCTCCGGGGGTCGGACACTGAAGCTTTCTTT. The chain is built from TRBV6-1 and TRBJ1-1; D is possibly TRBD1 (5 bases). This CDR3 is 15 amino acids long. The germline V and J ends were trimmed by 7 bases and 3 bases, with 18 bases remaining between them. CDR1 and CDR2 from the germline V gene are MNHNS and SASEGT.

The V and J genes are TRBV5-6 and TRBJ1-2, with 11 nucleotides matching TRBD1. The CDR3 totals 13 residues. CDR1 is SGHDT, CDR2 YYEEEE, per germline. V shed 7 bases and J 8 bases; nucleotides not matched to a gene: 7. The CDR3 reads CASGQGAGMGYTF. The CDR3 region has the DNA TGTGCCAGCGGACAGGGGGCTGGTATGGGCTACACCTTC.

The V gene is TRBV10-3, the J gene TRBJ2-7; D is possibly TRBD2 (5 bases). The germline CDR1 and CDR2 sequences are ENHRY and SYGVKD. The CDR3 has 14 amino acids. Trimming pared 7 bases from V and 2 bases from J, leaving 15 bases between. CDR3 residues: CAIKPDGLAYEQYF. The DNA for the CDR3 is TGTGCCATCAAGCCGGACGGACTGGCCTACGAGCAGTACTTC.

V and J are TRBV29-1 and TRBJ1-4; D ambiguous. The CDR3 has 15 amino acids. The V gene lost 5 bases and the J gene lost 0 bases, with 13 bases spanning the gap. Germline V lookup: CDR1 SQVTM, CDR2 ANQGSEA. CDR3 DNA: TGCAGCGTTCGTGGGAGGCATGCAACTAATGAAAAACTGTTTTTT. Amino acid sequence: CSVRGRHATNEKLFF.

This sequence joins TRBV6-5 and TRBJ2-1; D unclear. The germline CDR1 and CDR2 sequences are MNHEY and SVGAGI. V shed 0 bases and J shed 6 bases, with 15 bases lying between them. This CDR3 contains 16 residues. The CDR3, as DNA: TGTGCCAGCAGTTACTCGAGGTGGAGCAGCCCCAATGAGCAGTTCTTC. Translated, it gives CASSYSRWSSPNEQFF.

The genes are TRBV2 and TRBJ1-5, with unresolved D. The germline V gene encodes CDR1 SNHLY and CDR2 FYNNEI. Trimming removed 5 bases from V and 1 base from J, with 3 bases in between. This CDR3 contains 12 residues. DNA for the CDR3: TGTGCCAGCAGTCGGAGCAATCAGCCCCAGCATTTT. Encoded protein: CASSRSNQPQHF.

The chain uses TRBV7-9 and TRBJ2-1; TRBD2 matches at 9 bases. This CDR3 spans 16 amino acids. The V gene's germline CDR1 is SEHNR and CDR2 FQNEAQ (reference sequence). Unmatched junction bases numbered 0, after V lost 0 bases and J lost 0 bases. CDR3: CASSLAGLASYNEQFF. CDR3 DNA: TGTGCCAGCAGCTTAGCGGGACTAGCCTCCTACAATGAGCAGTTCTTC.

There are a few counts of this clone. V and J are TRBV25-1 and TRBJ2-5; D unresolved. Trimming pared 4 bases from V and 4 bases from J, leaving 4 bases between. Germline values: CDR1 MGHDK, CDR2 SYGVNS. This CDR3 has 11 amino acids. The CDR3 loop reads CASSGRETQYF. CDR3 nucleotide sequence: TGTGCCAGCAGTGGGAGAGAGACCCAGTACTTC.

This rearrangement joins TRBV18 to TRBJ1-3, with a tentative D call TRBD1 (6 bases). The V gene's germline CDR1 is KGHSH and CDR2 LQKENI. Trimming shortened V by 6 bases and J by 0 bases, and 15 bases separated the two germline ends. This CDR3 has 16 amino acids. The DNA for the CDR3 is TGTGCCAGCTCCGTAGGGACACGGAGCTCTGGAAACACCATATATTTT. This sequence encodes CASSVGTRSSGNTIYF. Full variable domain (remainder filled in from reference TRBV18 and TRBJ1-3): NAGVMQNPRHLVRRRGQEARLRCSPMKGHSHVYWYRQLPEEGLKFMVYLQKENIIDESGMPKERFSAEFPKEGPSILRIQQVVRGDSAAYFCASSVGTRSSGNTIYFGEGSWLTVV.

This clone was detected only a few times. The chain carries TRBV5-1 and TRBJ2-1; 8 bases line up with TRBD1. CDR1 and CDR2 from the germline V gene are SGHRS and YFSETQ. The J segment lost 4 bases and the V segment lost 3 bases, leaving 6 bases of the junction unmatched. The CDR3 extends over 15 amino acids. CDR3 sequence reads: CASSSGQGTYNEQFF. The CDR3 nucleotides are TGCGCCAGCAGCTCTGGACAGGGTACATACAATGAGCAGTTCTTC.

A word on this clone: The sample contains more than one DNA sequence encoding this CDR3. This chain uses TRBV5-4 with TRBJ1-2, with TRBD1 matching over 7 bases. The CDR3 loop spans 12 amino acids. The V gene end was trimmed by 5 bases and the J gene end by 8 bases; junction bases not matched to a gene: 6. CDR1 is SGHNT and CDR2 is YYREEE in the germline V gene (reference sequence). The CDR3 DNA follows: TGTGCCAGCAGTCTCGACAGGGTAGGCTACACCTTC. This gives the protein CASSLDRVGYTF.

The CDR3 sequence: CASSLGQGSGNNEQFF. The CDR3 bases are TGTGCCAGCAGCTTAGGCCAGGGTAGTGGAAACAATGAGCAGTTCTTC. This chain connects TRBV7-9 to TRBJ2-1; D possibly corresponds to TRBD1 (5 bases). The CDR3 covers 16 residues. Germline-derived CDR1 and CDR2 are SEHNR and FQNEAQ (reference sequence). V lost 1 base and J lost 5, with 15 bases in between.

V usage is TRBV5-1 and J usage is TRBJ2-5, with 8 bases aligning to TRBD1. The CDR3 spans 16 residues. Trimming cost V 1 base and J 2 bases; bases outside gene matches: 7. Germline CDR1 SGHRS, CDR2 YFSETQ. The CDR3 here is CASSLYETGAQETQYF. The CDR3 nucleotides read TGCGCCAGCAGCTTGTATGAGACAGGGGCACAAGAGACCCAGTACTTC.

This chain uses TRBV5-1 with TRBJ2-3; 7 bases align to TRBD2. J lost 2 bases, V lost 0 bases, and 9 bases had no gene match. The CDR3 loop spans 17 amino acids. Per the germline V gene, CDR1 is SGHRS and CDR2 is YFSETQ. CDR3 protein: CASSLGGGRALTDTQYF. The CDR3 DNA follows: TGCGCCAGCAGCTTGGGGGGGGGACGCGCCCTCACAGATACGCAGTATTTT.